This is a list of T cell receptor beta chains from one sample in a study of blood T cells in healthy people across ages. TCRdb re-called the 5' RACE reads through MiXCR, storing one row per CDR3 protein. This sample yields about 670,000 distinct CDR3 sequences, of which roughly 41% are seen a single time; around 32% belongs to the top ten. The source material was blood. All receptors derive from a man older than 75 in good health. Both conserved end residues are part of each CDR3. Fields, in order: J gene, V gene, clone size, D gene, CDR3 DNA, CDR3 protein. A D gene is named only where the DNA matches it firmly. Only part of the rows carry a size: once, few, many, or a class if the clone is expanded.

J: TRBJ2-6; V: TRBV10-1; size: -; D: -; DNA: TGCGCCAGCAGTGAGGCGGCTGGGGCCAACGTCCTGACTTTC; CDR3: CASSEAAGANVLTF
J: TRBJ2-5; V: TRBV5-5; size: -; D: TRBD1; DNA: TGTGCCAGCAGCTTGGCTGTCGGACAGGGGGCCGCAAGGACCCAGTACTTC; CDR3: CASSLAVGQGAARTQYF
J: TRBJ2-7; V: TRBV4-1; size: few; D: TRBD1; DNA: TGCGCCAGCAGCCAAGATGCGCCCGGGACAGGGGGAGACTACGAGCAGTACTTC; CDR3: CASSQDAPGTGGDYEQYF
J: TRBJ2-5; V: TRBV7-6; size: few; D: -; DNA: TGTGCCAGCAGCTTAGGTGGCCCGGCGGGTGATCCTCAAGAGACCCAGTACTTC; CDR3: CASSLGGPAGDPQETQYF
J: TRBJ1-2; V: TRBV2; size: -; D: -; DNA: TGTGCCAGCAGTGAAGGGGCAGCTAACTATGGCTACACCTTC; CDR3: CASSEGAANYGYTF
J: TRBJ2-2; V: TRBV7-6; size: -; D: -; DNA: TGTGCCAGCAGCACCGGGTCGAACACCGGGGAGCTGTTTTTT; CDR3: CASSTGSNTGELFF
J: TRBJ2-5; V: TRBV12-5; size: -; D: -; DNA: TGTGCTAGTACCCTCTCTGGGGGGCGGCAAGAGACCCAGTACTTC; CDR3: CASTLSGGRQETQYF
J: TRBJ2-1; V: TRBV2; size: -; D: TRBD2; DNA: TGTGCCTGCAGTCGATCGAACGGACTAGCGGAGTACAATGAGCAGTTCTTC; CDR3: CACSRSNGLAEYNEQFF
J: TRBJ2-2; V: TRBV28; size: once; D: -; DNA: TGTAAGTCCGGCGGTATCGAGGAGCTGTTTTTT; CDR3: CKSGGIEELFF
J: TRBJ2-2; V: TRBV29-1; size: once; D: -; DNA: TGCAGCGTGCAAAAGAAGGTTGGGGCGGGGAACACCGGGGAGCTGTTTTTT; CDR3: CSVQKKVGAGNTGELFF
J: TRBJ1-2; V: TRBV6-4; size: -; D: TRBD1; DNA: TGTGCCAGCAATTGGGGCACAAATCTTGGACAGGACCATTCTCTACGTGGCTACACCTTC; CDR3: CASNWGTNLGQDHSLRGYTF
J: TRBJ2-7; V: TRBV3-1; size: -; D: -; DNA: TGTGCCAGCAGCCCCACCCGGACGAGCGTTTCCTACGAGCAGTACTTC; CDR3: CASSPTRTSVSYEQYF
J: TRBJ2-7; V: TRBV7-9; size: -; D: TRBD2; DNA: TGTGCCAGCAGCTTGCGGGGGGCAGTTATCGAGCAGTACTTC; CDR3: CASSLRGAVIEQYF
J: TRBJ1-1; V: TRBV29-1; size: -; D: -; DNA: TGCGGCGTTGAAGAAGTGATTTTTACTGGGGCTTTCTTT; CDR3: CGVEEVIFTGAFF
J: TRBJ1-2; V: TRBV7-8; size: -; D: -; DNA: TGTGCCAGCAGCTTAGCAGGCAGTCGGGGCTACACCTTC; CDR3: CASSLAGSRGYTF
J: TRBJ2-5; V: TRBV5-1; size: -; D: TRBD2; DNA: TGCGCCAGCAGCCTTACCCGGACTAGCGCTATCGAGACCCAGTACTTC; CDR3: CASSLTRTSAIETQYF
J: TRBJ1-1; V: TRBV29-1; size: few; D: -; DNA: TGCAGCGTTGAAGCCAGGAGGACTGAAGCTTTCTTT; CDR3: CSVEARRTEAFF
J: TRBJ2-5; V: TRBV20-1; size: -; D: -; DNA: TGCAGTGCCGGAGACGCGGTCAACCAAGAGACCCAGTACTTC; CDR3: CSAGDAVNQETQYF
J: TRBJ2-1; V: TRBV7-2; size: many; D: -; DNA: TGTGCCAGCAGCTCCCGGCGCTCCTACAATGAGCAGTTCTTC; CDR3: CASSSRRSYNEQFF
J: TRBJ2-7; V: TRBV20-1; size: -; D: TRBD2; DNA: TGCAGTGCCTTAAGCGGGGGGGCTTCCTACGAGCAGTACTTC; CDR3: CSALSGGASYEQYF
J: TRBJ2-2; V: TRBV20-1; size: -; D: TRBD1; DNA: TGCAGTGCTAGATCCGGGACAGGGCTGACCGGGGAGCTGTTTTTT; CDR3: CSARSGTGLTGELFF
J: TRBJ2-4; V: TRBV6-5; size: -; D: TRBD1; DNA: TGTGCCAGCAGTTACCGGGGACAGGGGGGAGAAAACATTCAGTACTTC; CDR3: CASSYRGQGGENIQYF
J: TRBJ1-4; V: TRBV30; size: -; D: -; DNA: TGTGCCTGGACCAGGCGGAATAATGAAAAACTGTTTTTT; CDR3: CAWTRRNNEKLFF
J: TRBJ2-5; V: TRBV6-5; size: many; D: TRBD1; DNA: TGTGCCAGCAGACCAACAGGGGAGGAGACCCAGTACTTC; CDR3: CASRPTGEETQYF